One and the same sample provided the 2 T cell receptor beta chains below, sequenced in a study of Ad26.COV2.S vaccination and SARS-CoV-2 variants. Some clones are missing from TCRdb's copy, which holds only in-frame ones; the method was immunoSEQ multiplex PCR. Of roughly 380,000 clones in the sample, about 90% were seen once. The sample in question was peripheral blood, obtained after recovery from COVID-19. The receptors originated from a human donor who had recovered from COVID-19.

In its sample, this clone was seen once. The rearrangement uses TRBV2 and TRBJ1-1; D gene ambiguous. V was pared by 5 bases and J by 0 bases, with 7 bases between. CDR3 length equals 13 residues. CDR1 is SNHLY, CDR2 FYNNEI, per germline. In DNA, the CDR3 is TGTGCCAGCAGTACACTTCTGAACACTGAAGCTTTCTTT. It yields the protein CASSTLLNTEAFF.

The V gene is TRBV7-2, the J gene TRBJ1-2; D might be TRBD1 (6 bases). Germline V gene sequence: CDR1 SGHTA, CDR2 FQGNSA. The CDR3 is made up of 13 amino acids. Deletions cut 2 bases from V and 8 bases from J, with 12 bases between. The CDR3 reads CASSLWGGRGYTF. The CDR3 coding sequence is TGTGCCAGCAGCTTATGGGGGGGCAGGGGCTACACCTTC.